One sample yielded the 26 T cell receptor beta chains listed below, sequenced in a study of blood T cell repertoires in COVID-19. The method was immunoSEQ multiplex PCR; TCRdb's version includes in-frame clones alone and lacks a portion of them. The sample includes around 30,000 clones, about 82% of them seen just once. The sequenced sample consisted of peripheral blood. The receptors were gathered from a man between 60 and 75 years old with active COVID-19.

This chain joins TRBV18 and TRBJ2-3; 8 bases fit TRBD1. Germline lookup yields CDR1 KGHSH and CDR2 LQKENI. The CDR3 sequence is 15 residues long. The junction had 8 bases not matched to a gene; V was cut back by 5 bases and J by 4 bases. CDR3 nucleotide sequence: TGTGCCAGCTCATACGGACAGGGCAAGGCAGATACGCAGTATTTT. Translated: CASSYGQGKADTQYF.

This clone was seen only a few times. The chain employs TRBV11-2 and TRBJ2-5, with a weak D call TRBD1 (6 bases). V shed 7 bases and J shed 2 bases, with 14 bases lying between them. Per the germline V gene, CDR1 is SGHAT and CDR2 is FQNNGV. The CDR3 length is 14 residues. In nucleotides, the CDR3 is TGTGCCAGCACAAACACAGGGCATCAAGAGACCCAGTACTTC. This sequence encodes CASTNTGHQETQYF. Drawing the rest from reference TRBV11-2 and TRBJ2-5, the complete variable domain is EAGVAQSPRYKIIEKRQSVAFWCNPISGHATLYWYQQILGQGPKLLIQFQNNGVVDDSQLPKDRFSAERLKGVDSTLKIQPAKLEDSAVYLCASTNTGHQETQYFGPGTRLLVL.

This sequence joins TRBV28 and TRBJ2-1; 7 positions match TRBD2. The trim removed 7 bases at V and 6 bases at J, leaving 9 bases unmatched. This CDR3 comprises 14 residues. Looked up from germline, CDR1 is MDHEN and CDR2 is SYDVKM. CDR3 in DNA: TGTGCCAGCAATCTTGCGGGAGATTTCAATGAGCAGTTCTTC. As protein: CASNLAGDFNEQFF.

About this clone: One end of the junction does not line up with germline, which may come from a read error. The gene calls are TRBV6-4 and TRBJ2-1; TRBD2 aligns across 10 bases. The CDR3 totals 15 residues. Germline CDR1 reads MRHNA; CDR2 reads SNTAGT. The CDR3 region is CASSSGRARYNEQFF. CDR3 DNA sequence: TGCGCCAGCTCTAGCGGGAGAGCGAGGTACAATGAGCAGTTCTTC.

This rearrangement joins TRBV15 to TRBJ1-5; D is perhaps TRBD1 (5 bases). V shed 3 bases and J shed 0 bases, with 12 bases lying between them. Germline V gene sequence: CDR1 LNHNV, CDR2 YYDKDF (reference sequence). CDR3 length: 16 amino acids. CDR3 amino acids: CATSRGNRNSNQPQHF. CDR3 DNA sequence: TGTGCCACCAGCAGGGGGAACAGGAATAGCAATCAGCCCCAGCATTTT.

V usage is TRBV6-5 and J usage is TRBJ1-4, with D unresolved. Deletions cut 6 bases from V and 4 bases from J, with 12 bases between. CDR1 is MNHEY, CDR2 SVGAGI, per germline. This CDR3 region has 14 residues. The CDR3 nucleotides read TGTGCCAGCAGGGCGACGGGTCTTAATGAAAAACTGTTTTTT. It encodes CASRATGLNEKLFF.

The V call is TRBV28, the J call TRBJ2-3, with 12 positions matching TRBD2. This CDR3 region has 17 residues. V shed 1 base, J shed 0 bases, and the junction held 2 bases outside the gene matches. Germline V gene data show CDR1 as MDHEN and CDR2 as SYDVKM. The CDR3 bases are TGTGCCAGCAGTTTATATCTAGCGGGAGGGAGCACAGATACGCAGTATTTT. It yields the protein CASSLYLAGGSTDTQYF.

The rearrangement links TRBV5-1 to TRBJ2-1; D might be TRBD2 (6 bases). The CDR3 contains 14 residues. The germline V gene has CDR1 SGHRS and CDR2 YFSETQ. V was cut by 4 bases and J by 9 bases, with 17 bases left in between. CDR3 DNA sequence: TGCGCCAGCAGCAGAACGGGAGAATTGGGTGAGCAGTTCTTC. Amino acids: CASSRTGELGEQFF.

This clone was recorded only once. This CDR3 reads CASSIWDRGTHEQYF. The CDR3 DNA follows: TGTGCCAGTAGTATCTGGGACAGGGGGACCCACGAGCAGTACTTC. This chain connects TRBV19 to TRBJ2-7; 11 nucleotides match TRBD1. The germline CDR1 and CDR2 sequences are LNHDA and SQIVND (reference sequence). The CDR3 runs to 15 residues. J gave up 5 bases and V 3 bases, and 6 bases lay outside the gene matches.

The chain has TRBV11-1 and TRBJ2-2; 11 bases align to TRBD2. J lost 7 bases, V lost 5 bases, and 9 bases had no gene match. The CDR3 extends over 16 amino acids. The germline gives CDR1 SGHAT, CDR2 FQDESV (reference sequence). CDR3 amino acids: CASSQTSGRVGGELFF. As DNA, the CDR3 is TGTGCCAGCAGCCAAACTAGCGGGAGAGTGGGCGGGGAGCTGTTTTTT.

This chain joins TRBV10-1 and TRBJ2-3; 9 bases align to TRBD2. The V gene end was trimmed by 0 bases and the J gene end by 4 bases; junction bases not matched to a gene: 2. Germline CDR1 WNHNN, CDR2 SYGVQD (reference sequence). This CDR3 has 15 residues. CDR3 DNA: TGCGCCAGCAGTGAGTCTGCGGGAGGGCCAGATACGCAGTATTTT. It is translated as CASSESAGGPDTQYF.

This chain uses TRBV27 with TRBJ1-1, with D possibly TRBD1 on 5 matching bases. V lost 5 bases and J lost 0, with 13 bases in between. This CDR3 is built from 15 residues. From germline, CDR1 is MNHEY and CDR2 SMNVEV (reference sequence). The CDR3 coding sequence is TGTGCCAGCAGTGCCTGGGGGGGTATGAACACTGAAGCTTTCTTT. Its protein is CASSAWGGMNTEAFF.

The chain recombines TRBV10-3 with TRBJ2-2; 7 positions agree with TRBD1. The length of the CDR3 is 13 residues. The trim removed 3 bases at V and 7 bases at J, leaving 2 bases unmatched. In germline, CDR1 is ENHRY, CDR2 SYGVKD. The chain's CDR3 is CAISERGRGELFF. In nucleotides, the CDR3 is TGTGCCATCAGTGAAAGGGGGCGCGGGGAGCTGTTTTTT.

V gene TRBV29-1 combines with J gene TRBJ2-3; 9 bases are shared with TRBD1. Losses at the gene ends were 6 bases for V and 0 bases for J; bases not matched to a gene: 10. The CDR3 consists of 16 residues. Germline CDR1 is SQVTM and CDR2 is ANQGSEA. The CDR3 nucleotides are TGCAGCGTAGGAAGACAGGGGGTAGGGAGCACAGATACGCAGTATTTT. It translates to CSVGRQGVGSTDTQYF.

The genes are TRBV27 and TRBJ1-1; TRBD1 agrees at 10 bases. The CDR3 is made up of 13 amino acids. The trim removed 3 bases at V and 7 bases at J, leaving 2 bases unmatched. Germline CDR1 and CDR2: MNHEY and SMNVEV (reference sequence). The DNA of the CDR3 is TGTGCCAGCAGTTTGGGACAGGGGTTTGAAGCTTTCTTT. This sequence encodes CASSLGQGFEAFF.

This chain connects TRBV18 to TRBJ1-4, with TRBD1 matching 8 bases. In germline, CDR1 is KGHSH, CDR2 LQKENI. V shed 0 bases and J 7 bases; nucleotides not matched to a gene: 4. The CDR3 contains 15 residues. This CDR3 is CASSPPGRGREKLFF. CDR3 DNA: TGTGCCAGCTCACCACCCGGCAGGGGGCGTGAAAAACTGTTTTTT.

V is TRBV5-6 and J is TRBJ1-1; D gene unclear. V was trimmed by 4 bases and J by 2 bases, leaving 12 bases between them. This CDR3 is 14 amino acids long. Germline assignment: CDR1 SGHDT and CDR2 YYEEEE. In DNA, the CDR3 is TGTGCCAGCAGCGCCCTACTGGTAAACACTGAAGCTTTCTTT. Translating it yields CASSALLVNTEAFF.

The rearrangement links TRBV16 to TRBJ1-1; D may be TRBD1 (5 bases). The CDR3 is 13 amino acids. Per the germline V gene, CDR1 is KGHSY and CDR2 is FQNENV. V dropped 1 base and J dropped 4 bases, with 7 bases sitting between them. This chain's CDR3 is CASSQLGGTEAFF. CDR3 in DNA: TGTGCCAGCAGCCAATTGGGGGGCACTGAAGCTTTCTTT. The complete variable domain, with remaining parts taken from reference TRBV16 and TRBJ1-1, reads GEEVAQTPKHLVRGEGQKAKLYCAPIKGHSYVFWYQQVLKNEFKFLISFQNENVFDETGMPKERFSAKCLPNSPCSLEIQATKLEDSAVYFCASSQLGGTEAFFGQGTRLTVV.

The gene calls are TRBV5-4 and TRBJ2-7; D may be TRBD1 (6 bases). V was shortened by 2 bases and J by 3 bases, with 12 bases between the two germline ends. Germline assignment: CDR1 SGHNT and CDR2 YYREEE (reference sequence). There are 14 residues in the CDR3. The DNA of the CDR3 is TGTGCCAGCAGCTTCATGGACAGAATCTACGAGCAGTACTTC. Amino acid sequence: CASSFMDRIYEQYF.

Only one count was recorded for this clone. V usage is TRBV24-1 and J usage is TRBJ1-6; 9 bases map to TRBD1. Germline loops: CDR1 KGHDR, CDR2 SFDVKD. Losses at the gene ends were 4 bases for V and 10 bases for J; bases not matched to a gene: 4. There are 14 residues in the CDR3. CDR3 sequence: CATSEGQGKSPLHF. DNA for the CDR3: TGTGCCACCAGTGAGGGACAGGGAAAGTCACCCCTCCACTTT.

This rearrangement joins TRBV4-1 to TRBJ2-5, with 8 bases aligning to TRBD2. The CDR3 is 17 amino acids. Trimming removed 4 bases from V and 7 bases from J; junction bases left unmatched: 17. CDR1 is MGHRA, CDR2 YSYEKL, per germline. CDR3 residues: CASSLPQGAGDARTQYF. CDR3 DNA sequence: TGCGCCAGCAGCCTACCCCAAGGAGCGGGAGACGCGCGGACCCAGTACTTC.

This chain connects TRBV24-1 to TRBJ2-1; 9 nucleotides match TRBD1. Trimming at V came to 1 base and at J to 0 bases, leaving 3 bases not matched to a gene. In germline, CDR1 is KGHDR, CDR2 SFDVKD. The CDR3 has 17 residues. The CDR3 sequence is CATSDFRTGASYNEQFF. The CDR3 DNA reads TGTGCCACCAGTGATTTCCGGACAGGGGCCTCCTACAATGAGCAGTTCTTC.

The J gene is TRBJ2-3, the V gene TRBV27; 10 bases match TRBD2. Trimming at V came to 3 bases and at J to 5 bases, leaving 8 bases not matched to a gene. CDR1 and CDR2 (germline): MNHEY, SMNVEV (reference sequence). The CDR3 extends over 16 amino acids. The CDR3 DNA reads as TGTGCCAGCAGTTTTTCTAGCGGGAGTATTGGAGATACGCAGTATTTT. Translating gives CASSFSSGSIGDTQYF.

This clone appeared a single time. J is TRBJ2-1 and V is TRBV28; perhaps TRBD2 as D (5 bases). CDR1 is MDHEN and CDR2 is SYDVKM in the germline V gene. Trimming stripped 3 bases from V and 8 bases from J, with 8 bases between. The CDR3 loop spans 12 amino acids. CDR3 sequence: CASSFMRDEQFF. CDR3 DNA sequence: TGTGCCAGCAGTTTCATGCGGGATGAGCAGTTCTTC.

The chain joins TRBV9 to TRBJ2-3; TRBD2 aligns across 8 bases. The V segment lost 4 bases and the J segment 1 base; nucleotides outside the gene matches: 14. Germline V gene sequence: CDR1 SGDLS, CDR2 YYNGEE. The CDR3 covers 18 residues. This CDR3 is CASSPRLASGSRTDTQYF. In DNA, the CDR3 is TGTGCCAGCAGCCCCCGTTTGGCCAGCGGGAGTCGCACAGATACGCAGTATTTT. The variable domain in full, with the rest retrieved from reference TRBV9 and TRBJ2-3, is DSGVTQTPKHLITATGQRVTLRCSPRSGDLSVYWYQQSLDQGLQFLIQYYNGEERAKGNILERFSAQQFPDLHSELNLSSLELGDSALYFCASSPRLASGSRTDTQYFGPGTRLTVL.

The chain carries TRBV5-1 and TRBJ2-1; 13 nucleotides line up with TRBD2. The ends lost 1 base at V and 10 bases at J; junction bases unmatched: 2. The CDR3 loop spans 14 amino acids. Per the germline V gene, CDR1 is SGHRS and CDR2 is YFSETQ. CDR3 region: CASSLTTSGGEQFF. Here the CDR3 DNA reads TGCGCCAGCAGCTTGACGACTAGCGGGGGGGAGCAGTTCTTC.